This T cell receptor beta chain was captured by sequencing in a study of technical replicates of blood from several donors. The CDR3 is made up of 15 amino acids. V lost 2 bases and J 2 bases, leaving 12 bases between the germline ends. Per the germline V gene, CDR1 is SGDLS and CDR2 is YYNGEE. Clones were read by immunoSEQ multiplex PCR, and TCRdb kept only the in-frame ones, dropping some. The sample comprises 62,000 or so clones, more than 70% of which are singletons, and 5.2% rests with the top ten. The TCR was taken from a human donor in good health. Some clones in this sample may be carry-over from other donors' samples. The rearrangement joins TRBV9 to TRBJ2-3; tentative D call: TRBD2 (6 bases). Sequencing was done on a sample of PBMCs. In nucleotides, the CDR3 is TGTGCCAGCAGCGTCGGGACTTTTCCCACAGATACGCAGTATTTT. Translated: CASSVGTFPTDTQYF.